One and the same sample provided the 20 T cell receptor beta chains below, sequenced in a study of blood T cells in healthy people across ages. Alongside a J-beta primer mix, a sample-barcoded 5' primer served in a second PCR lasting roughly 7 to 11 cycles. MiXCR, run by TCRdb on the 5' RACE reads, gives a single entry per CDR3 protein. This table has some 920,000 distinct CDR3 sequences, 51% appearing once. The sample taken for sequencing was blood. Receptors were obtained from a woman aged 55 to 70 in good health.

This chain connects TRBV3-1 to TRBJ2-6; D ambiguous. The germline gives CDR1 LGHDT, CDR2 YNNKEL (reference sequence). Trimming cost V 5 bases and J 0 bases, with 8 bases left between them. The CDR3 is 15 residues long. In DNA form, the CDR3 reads TGTGCCAGCAGCACAAGCCCCTCTGGGGCCAACGTCCTGACTTTC. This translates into CASSTSPSGANVLTF.

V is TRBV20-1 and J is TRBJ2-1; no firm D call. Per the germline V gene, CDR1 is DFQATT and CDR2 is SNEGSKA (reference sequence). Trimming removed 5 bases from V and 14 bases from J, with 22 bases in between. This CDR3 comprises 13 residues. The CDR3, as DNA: TGCAGTGCTTTCGCTACTATCCCCCCATTAGAGTTCTTC. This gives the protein CSAFATIPPLEFF.

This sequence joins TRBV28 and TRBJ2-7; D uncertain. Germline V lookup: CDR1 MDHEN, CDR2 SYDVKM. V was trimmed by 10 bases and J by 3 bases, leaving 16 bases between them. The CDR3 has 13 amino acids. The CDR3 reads CATHSGFHYEQYF. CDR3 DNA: TGTGCCACCCACTCGGGTTTTCACTACGAGCAGTACTTC.

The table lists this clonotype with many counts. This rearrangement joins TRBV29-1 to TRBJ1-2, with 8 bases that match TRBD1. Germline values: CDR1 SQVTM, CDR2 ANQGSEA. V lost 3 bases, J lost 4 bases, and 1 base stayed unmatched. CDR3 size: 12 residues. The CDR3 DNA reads TGCAGCGTTGAGGGACAGGTCTATGGCTACACCTTC. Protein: CSVEGQVYGYTF. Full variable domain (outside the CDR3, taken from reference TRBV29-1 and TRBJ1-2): SAVISQKPSRDICQRGTSLTIQCQVDSQVTMMFWYRQQPGQSLTLIATANQGSEATYESGFVIDKFPISRPNLTFSTLTVSNMSPEDSSIYLCSVEGQVYGYTFGSGTRLTVV.

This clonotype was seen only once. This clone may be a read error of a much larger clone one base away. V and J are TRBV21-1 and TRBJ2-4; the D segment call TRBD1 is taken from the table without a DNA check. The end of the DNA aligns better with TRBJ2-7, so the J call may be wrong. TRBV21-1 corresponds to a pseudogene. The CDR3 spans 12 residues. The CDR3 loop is CASGKEGYEQYF. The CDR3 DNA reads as TGTGCCAGCGGCAAAGAGGGGTACGAGCAGTACTTC.

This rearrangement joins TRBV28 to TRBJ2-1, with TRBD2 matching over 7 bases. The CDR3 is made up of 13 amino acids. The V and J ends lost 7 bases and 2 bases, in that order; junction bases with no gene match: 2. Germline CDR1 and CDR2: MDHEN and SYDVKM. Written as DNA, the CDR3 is TGTGCCAGCACCGCGGGGGCCTACAATGAGCAGTTCTTC. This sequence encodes CASTAGAYNEQFF.

The CDR3 DNA sequence: TGTGCCAGCAGCCCCAGAGGGCCAACCTACAATGAGCAGTTCTTC. Encoded protein: CASSPRGPTYNEQFF. The rearrangement links TRBV6-6 to TRBJ2-1, with TRBD2 as a possible D gene (5 bases). Germline assignment: CDR1 MNHNY and CDR2 SVGAGI (reference sequence). The CDR3 runs to 15 residues. Deletions cut 6 bases from V and 2 bases from J, with 14 bases between.

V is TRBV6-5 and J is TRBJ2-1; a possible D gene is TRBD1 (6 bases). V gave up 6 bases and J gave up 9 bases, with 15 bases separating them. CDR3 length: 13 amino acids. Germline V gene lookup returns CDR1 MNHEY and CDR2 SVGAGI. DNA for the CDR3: TGTGCCAGCAGACGGATGCAGGGGACTGAGCAGTTCTTC. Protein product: CASRRMQGTEQFF.

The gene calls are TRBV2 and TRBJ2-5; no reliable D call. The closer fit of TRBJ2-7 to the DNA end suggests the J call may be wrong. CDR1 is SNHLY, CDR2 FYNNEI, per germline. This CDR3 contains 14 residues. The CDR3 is CASSDTTQGYEQYF. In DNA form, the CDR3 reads TGTGCCAGCAGCGACACCACACAAGGATACGAGCAGTACTTC.

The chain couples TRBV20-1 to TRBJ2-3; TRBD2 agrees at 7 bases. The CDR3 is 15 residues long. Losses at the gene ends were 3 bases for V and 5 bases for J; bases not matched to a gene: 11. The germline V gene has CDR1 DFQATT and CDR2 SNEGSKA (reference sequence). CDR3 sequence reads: CSASRVAGGKDTQYF. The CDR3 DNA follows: TGCAGTGCTAGTAGGGTAGCGGGTGGCAAAGATACGCAGTATTTT.

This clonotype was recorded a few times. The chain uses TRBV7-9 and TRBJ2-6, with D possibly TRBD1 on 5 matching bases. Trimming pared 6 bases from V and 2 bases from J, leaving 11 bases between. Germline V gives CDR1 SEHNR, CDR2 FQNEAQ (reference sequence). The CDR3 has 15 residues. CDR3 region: CASRPQGTGANVLTF. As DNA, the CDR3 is TGTGCCAGCAGGCCTCAGGGAACTGGGGCCAACGTCCTGACTTTC. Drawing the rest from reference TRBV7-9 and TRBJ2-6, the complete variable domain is DTGVSQNPRHKITKRGQNVTFRCDPISEHNRLYWYRQTLGQGPEFLTYFQNEAQLEKSRLLSDRFSAERPKGSFSTLEIQRTEQGDSAMYLCASRPQGTGANVLTFGAGSRLTVL.

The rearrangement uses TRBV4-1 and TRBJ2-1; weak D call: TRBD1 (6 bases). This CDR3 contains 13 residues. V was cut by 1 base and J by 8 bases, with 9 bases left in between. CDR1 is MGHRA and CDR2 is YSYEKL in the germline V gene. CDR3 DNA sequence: TGCGCCAGCAGCCAAGTCAGGGGTTATGAGCAGTTCTTC. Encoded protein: CASSQVRGYEQFF.

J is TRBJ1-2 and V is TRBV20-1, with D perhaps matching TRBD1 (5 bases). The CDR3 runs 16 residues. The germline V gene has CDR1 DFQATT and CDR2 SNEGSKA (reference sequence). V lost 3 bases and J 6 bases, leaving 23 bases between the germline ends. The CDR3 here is CSASTGQGVDGDGYTF. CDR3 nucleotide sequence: TGCAGTGCTAGCACGGGGCAGGGCGTTGACGGGGATGGCTACACCTTC.

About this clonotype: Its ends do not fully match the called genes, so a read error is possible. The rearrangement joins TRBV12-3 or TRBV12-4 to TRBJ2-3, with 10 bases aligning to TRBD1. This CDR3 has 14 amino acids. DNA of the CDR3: TGTACCAGCAGCCAGGGACAGGGGCCAGATACGCAGTATTTT. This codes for CTSSQGQGPDTQYF.

The CDR3 loop reads CASSLQLGNEQFF. The CDR3 DNA is TGTGCCAGCAGTCTCCAGCTGGGCAATGAGCAGTTCTTC. The genes are TRBV28 and TRBJ2-1; D is ambiguous. V lost 5 bases to trimming and J lost 6 bases, with 11 bases between them. The germline CDR1 and CDR2 sequences are MDHEN and SYDVKM. The CDR3 runs to 13 residues.

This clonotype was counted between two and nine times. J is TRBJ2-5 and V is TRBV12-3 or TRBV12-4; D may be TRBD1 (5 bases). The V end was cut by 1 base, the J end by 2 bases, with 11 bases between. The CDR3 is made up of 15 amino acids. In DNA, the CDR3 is TGTGCCAGCAGTTTAGAGGGGTTAGCTCAAGAGACCCAGTACTTC. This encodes CASSLEGLAQETQYF.

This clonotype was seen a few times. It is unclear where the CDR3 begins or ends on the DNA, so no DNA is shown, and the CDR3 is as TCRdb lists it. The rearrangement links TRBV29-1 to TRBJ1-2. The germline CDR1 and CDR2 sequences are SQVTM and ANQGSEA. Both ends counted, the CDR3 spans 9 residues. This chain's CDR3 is CSVGPGNTF.

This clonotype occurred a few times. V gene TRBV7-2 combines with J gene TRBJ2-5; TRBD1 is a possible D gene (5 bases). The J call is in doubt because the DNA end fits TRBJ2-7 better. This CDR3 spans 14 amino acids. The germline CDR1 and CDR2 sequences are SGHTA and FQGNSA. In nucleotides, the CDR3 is TGTGCCAGCAGCTTCCATCAGGGATACTACGAGCAGTACTTC. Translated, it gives CASSFHQGYYEQYF.

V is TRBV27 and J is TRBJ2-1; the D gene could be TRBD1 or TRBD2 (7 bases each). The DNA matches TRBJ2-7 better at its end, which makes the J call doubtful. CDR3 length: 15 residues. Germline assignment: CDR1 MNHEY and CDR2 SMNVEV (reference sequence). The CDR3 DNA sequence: TGTGCCAGCAGTCCCAGGGGGACTATAGTGAATGAGCAGTACTTC. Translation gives CASSPRGTIVNEQYF.

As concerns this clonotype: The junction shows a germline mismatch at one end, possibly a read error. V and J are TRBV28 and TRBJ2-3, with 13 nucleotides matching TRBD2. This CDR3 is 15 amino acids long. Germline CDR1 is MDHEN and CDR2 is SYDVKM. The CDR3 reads CVSSRPGLAGSTQYF. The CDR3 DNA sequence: TGTGTCAGCAGTCGCCCGGGACTAGCGGGATCTACGCAGTATTTT.